This T cell receptor (beta chain) emerged from a study of blood T cell repertoires in COVID-19. For the study at large: Sources were T cells, B-cell-depleted T cells, or PBMCs; the material itself was cDNA or gDNA.

Authors' processing steps: Researchers report that nucleated cell counts were estimated from reference gene primer amplification. Some clones are missing from TCRdb's copy, which holds only in-frame ones; the method was immunoSEQ multiplex PCR. Clonal size and the V and J genes are those of that table, whereas D and trimming came from the DNA. The table lists approximately 160,000 clones, about 86% of them singletons. Sequencing input: peripheral blood. This TCR came from a woman of 80 years or more with acute or convalescent COVID-19.

CDR3 sequence reads: CASSPASGGGYTF. The CDR3 DNA sequence: TGTGCCAGCAGCCCAGCCTCGGGGGGGGGCTACACCTTC. The chain employs TRBV3-1 (or the pseudogene TRBV3-2) and TRBJ1-2; D perhaps matches TRBD1 (5 bases). The germline CDR1 and CDR2 sequences are LGHDT and YNNKEL (reference sequence). The length of the CDR3 is 13 residues. The V and J ends lost 4 bases and 8 bases respectively, with 14 bases between them.